Following are 24 T cell receptor beta chains from one sample sequenced in a study of lymphopenia after photon versus proton radiotherapy. Profiled with immunoSEQ multiplex PCR; TCRdb holds only in-frame clones, not every one. The sample shows 29,000 or so clones, around nine tenths of them seen only once. The material sequenced was peripheral blood, taken from a patient treated with proton-based radiotherapy. The receptors come from an older woman with cholangiocarcinoma. Some clones in this sample may be carry-over from other donors' samples.

The chain links TRBV6-6 to TRBJ2-1; TRBD1 might be the D (6 bases). V lost 0 bases to trimming and J lost 9 bases, with 9 bases between them. This CDR3 spans 13 amino acids. Germline CDR1 and CDR2: MNHNY and SVGAGI (reference sequence). The CDR3: CASSYSIGGEQFF. The CDR3 DNA sequence: TGTGCCAGCAGTTACTCGATAGGGGGTGAGCAGTTCTTC.

J is TRBJ2-5 and V is TRBV5-6; D possibly corresponds to TRBD1 (6 bases). Looked up from germline, CDR1 is SGHDT and CDR2 is YYEEEE. CDR3 size: 13 residues. Trimming cost V 4 bases and J 2 bases, with 9 bases left between them. The CDR3 sequence is CASSRTVQETQYF. CDR3 DNA: TGTGCCAGCAGCCGGACAGTTCAAGAGACCCAGTACTTC.

This CDR3 is CASSLEGRGGETQYF. For the CDR3, the DNA is TGCGCCAGCAGCCTGGAAGGGAGGGGAGGAGAGACCCAGTACTTC. This chain joins TRBV5-1 and TRBJ2-5, with 7 nucleotides matching TRBD2. Germline V CDR1 and CDR2: SGHRS, YFSETQ. The CDR3 spans 15 residues. Losses at the gene ends were 4 bases for V and 4 bases for J; bases not matched to a gene: 10.

CDR3 coding DNA: TGTGCCAGCAGCAACGCGCAGCGACGGGGAGGTGGCTACACCTTC. This translates into CASSNAQRRGGGYTF. The chain carries TRBV7-2 and TRBJ1-2; unclear D gene. V gave up 5 bases and J gave up 7 bases, with 20 bases separating them. The CDR3 runs to 15 residues. CDR1 is SGHTA and CDR2 is FQGNSA in the germline V gene.

This chain joins TRBV2 and TRBJ2-5, with D perhaps TRBD1 (5 bases). V was clipped by 7 bases and J by 3 bases, with 12 bases between them. The germline V gene encodes CDR1 SNHLY and CDR2 FYNNEI. This CDR3 comprises 13 residues. The DNA for the CDR3 is TGTGCCAGCATCCACAGGAAGAAAGAGACCCAGTACTTC. Translated: CASIHRKKETQYF. Looking up the rest from reference TRBV2 and TRBJ2-5 gives the full variable domain: EPEVTQTPSHQVTQMGQEVILRCVPISNHLYFYWYRQILGQKVEFLVSFYNNEISEKSEIFDDQFSVERPDGSNFTLKIRSTKLEDSAMYFCASIHRKKETQYFGPGTRLLVL.

The chain has TRBV4-1 and TRBJ1-5, with 7 bases matching TRBD1. V dropped 1 base and J dropped 11; count of bases not matched to a gene: 14. CDR1 MGHRA and CDR2 YSYEKL come from the germline V gene. The length of the CDR3 is 16 residues. The CDR3 spells CASSQVGRGSTRAQHF. Written as DNA, the CDR3 is TGCGCCAGCAGCCAAGTAGGCAGGGGGTCAACCAGGGCCCAGCATTTT.

The chain is built from TRBV7-2 and TRBJ2-3; 7 nucleotides agree with TRBD2. Trimming took 6 bases from V and 3 from J; bases not matched to a gene: 12. The CDR3 is 16 amino acids. Per the germline V gene, CDR1 is SGHTA and CDR2 is FQGNSA. CDR3 sequence: CASRAGTGGGTDTQYF. In DNA, the CDR3 is TGTGCCAGCAGAGCTGGAACGGGAGGTGGGACAGATACGCAGTATTTT.

The V and J genes are TRBV7-7 and TRBJ2-5, with D tentatively TRBD1 (7 bases). Germline V CDR1 and CDR2: SSHAT, FNYEAQ (reference sequence). The CDR3 length is 13 residues. V lost 5 bases to trimming and J lost 6 bases, with 13 bases between them. This chain's CDR3 is CASSLRGRKTQYF. The DNA for the CDR3 is TGTGCCAGCAGCCTCAGGGGGAGGAAGACCCAGTACTTC. The variable domain in full, with the rest retrieved from reference TRBV7-7 and TRBJ2-5, is GAGVSQSPRYKVTKRGQDVTLRCDPISSHATLYWYQQALGQGPEFLTYFNYEAQPDKSGLPSDRFSAERPEGSISTLTIQRTEQRDSAMYRCASSLRGRKTQYFGPGTRLLVL.

This chain uses TRBV7-8 with TRBJ2-7, with TRBD2 matching 13 bases. Looked up from germline, CDR1 is SGHVS and CDR2 is FQNEAQ. V was clipped by 2 bases and J by 4 bases; unmatched bases: 2. CDR3 length: 15 residues. The CDR3 bases are TGTGCCAGCAGCTTAAGACTAGCGGGGGGTTACGAGCAGTACTTC. It yields the protein CASSLRLAGGYEQYF.

The rearrangement joins TRBV5-4 to TRBJ2-2, with 13 bases matching TRBD2. The germline V gene encodes CDR1 SGHNT and CDR2 YYREEE (reference sequence). Trimming cost V 3 bases and J 6 bases; bases outside gene matches: 5. The CDR3 contains 16 residues. CDR3 DNA: TGTGCCAGCAGCTCGGCGGGACTAGCGGGACCCGGGGAGCTGTTTTTT. It translates to CASSSAGLAGPGELFF.

The chain recombines TRBV6-5 with TRBJ1-3; TRBD1 agrees at 9 bases. Trimming removed 4 bases from V and 0 bases from J; junction bases left unmatched: 4. This CDR3 region has 16 residues. Germline values: CDR1 MNHEY, CDR2 SVGAGI. CDR3 in DNA: TGTGCCAGCAGTTCCCCGGACAGGGGCTCTGGAAACACCATATATTTT. The encoded protein is CASSSPDRGSGNTIYF.

The V gene is TRBV5-1, the J gene TRBJ2-3; tentatively, D is TRBD2 (6 bases). CDR3 length: 14 residues. CDR1 and CDR2 (germline): SGHRS, YFSETQ. The V end lost 4 bases, the J end lost 0 bases, and 9 bases lay between the germline ends. CDR3 DNA: TGCGCCAGCAGCCCTGGACTAAGCACAGATACGCAGTATTTT. Its protein is CASSPGLSTDTQYF.

The chain employs TRBV7-2 and TRBJ1-2, with D uncertain. The CDR3 has 13 residues. The germline V gene has CDR1 SGHTA and CDR2 FQGNSA. The V gene lost 1 base and the J gene lost 5 bases, with 8 bases spanning the gap. CDR3: CASSLGLGYGYTF. The DNA for the CDR3 is TGTGCCAGCAGCTTAGGGCTAGGGTATGGCTACACCTTC. The variable domain in full, with the rest retrieved from reference TRBV7-2 and TRBJ1-2, is GAGVSQSPSNKVTEKGKDVELRCDPISGHTALYWYRQSLGQGLEFLIYFQGNSAPDKSGLPSDRFSAERTGGSVSTLTIQRTQQEDSAVYLCASSLGLGYGYTFGSGTRLTVV.

The J gene is TRBJ1-3, the V gene TRBV10-3; D is uncertain. Germline lookup yields CDR1 ENHRY and CDR2 SYGVKD. The CDR3 covers 16 residues. Trimming removed 4 bases at V and 0 bases at J, with 13 bases between. The chain's CDR3 is CAISALSAGSGNTIYF. The DNA for the CDR3 is TGTGCCATCAGTGCTCTAAGCGCCGGCTCTGGAAACACCATATATTTT.

The genes are TRBV7-2 and TRBJ2-2; no clear D gene. Germline lookup yields CDR1 SGHTA and CDR2 FQGNSA. V was pared by 4 bases and J by 0 bases, with 9 bases between. This CDR3 is 15 amino acids long. DNA for the CDR3: TGTGCCAGCAGCTCCCGACGGACGAACACCGGGGAGCTGTTTTTT. Protein product: CASSSRRTNTGELFF.

The V gene is TRBV7-2, the J gene TRBJ2-2; D ambiguous. The CDR3 runs to 14 residues. Trimming stripped 4 bases from V and 5 bases from J, with 11 bases between. Germline V CDR1 and CDR2: SGHTA, FQGNSA. The CDR3 region is CASSSRVWTGELFF. DNA for the CDR3: TGTGCCAGCAGCTCACGGGTCTGGACCGGGGAGCTGTTTTTT.

The rearrangement joins TRBV6-5 to TRBJ1-2, with D perhaps matching TRBD1 (6 bases). CDR1 MNHEY and CDR2 SVGAGI come from the germline V gene. This CDR3 region has 15 residues. Trimming took off 3 bases at V and 3 bases at J, with 14 bases between the two ends. CDR3: CASSYQGWGYYGYTF. The CDR3, as DNA: TGTGCCAGCAGTTATCAGGGGTGGGGTTACTATGGCTACACCTTC.

This sequence joins TRBV9 and TRBJ1-1; D not certain. CDR3 size: 15 residues. CDR1 SGDLS and CDR2 YYNGEE come from the germline V gene. Trimming cost V 2 bases and J 3 bases, with 14 bases left between them. The CDR3 DNA is TGTGCCAGCAGCGTTCAGCGGGAGCGGGACACTGAAGCTTTCTTT. Residues: CASSVQRERDTEAFF.

The V call is TRBV11-2, the J call TRBJ2-2; D perhaps matches TRBD2 (5 bases). The length of the CDR3 is 16 residues. Germline V CDR1 and CDR2: SGHAT, FQNNGV. Deletions cut 3 bases from V and 6 bases from J, with 17 bases between. The CDR3 nucleotides read TGTGCCAGCAGCTTGGTAGGCGGGTGGTCCGCCGGGGAGCTGTTTTTT. This sequence encodes CASSLVGGWSAGELFF.

The chain uses TRBV7-2 and TRBJ1-5, with 7 bases identical to TRBD1. The CDR3 has 13 amino acids. Unmatched junction bases numbered 6, after V lost 6 bases and J lost 7 bases. From germline, CDR1 is SGHTA and CDR2 FQGNSA. CDR3 bases: TGTGCCAGCAGTGACAGGGTGGGGCAGCCCCAGCATTTT. As protein: CASSDRVGQPQHF.

The CDR3 DNA is TGTGCCAGCAGCTTACGGGCTAGCGGGGCGGAGACCCAGTACTTC. This encodes CASSLRASGAETQYF. The chain uses TRBV7-2 and TRBJ2-5; 9 positions match TRBD2. CDR1 and CDR2 from the germline V gene are SGHTA and FQGNSA. This CDR3 spans 15 amino acids. V shed 2 bases and J 5 bases; nucleotides not matched to a gene: 6.

V is TRBV7-9 and J is TRBJ2-7; D possibly uses TRBD1 or TRBD2 (6 bases each). Trimming shortened V by 5 bases and J by 6 bases, and 17 bases separated the two germline ends. This CDR3 has 14 amino acids. Germline CDR1 and CDR2: SEHNR and FQNEAQ (reference sequence). Here the CDR3 DNA reads TGTGCCAGCAGCCCCGGGGGCTACAGGTTCGAGCAGTACTTC. It is translated as CASSPGGYRFEQYF.

The chain is built from TRBV19 and TRBJ1-5; possibly TRBD1 for D (5 bases). CDR1 is LNHDA and CDR2 is SQIVND in the germline V gene (reference sequence). V lost 5 bases and J lost 7, with 18 bases in between. This CDR3 has 15 residues. For the CDR3, the DNA is TGTGCCAGTAGTCTCCGCCGGGACTGGCGGCAGCCCCAGCATTTT. Protein sequence: CASSLRRDWRQPQHF.

This chain joins TRBV5-8 and TRBJ2-3, with 10 bases identical to TRBD1. CDR3 length: 16 amino acids. Germline CDR1 and CDR2: SGHTS and YDEGEE. The V gene end was trimmed by 4 bases and the J gene end by 4 bases; junction bases not matched to a gene: 9. CDR3 region: CASSPLGQGFADTQYF. The DNA of the CDR3 is TGTGCCAGCAGCCCATTGGGACAGGGGTTTGCAGATACGCAGTATTTT.